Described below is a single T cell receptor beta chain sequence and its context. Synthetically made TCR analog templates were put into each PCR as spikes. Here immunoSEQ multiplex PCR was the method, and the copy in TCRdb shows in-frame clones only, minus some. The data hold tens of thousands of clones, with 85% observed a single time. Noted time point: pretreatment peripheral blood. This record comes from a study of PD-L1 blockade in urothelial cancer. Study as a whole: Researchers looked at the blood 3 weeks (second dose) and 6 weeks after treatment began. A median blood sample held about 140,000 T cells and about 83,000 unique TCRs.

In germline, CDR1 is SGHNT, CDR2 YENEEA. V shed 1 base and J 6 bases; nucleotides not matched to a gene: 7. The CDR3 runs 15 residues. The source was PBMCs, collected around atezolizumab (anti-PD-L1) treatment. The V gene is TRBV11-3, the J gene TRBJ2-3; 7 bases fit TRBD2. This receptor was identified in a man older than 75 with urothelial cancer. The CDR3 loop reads CASSLASGKGDTQYF. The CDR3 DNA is TGTGCCAGCAGCTTAGCCAGCGGGAAAGGGGATACGCAGTATTTT.